This T cell receptor (beta chain) emerged from a study of blood T cell repertoires in COVID-19. Across the study: From T cells, B-cell-depleted T cells, or PBMCs came the material, which was cDNA or gDNA.

CDR1 and CDR2 (germline): MNHNS, SASEGT. Germline trimming cut 1 base from V and 3 bases from J; bases unmatched to any gene: 5. CDR3 size: 15 residues. Repertoires were generated with immunoSEQ multiplex PCR, while TCRdb's copy carries only in-frame clones and drops some. This sample has 40,000 or so clones; around four fifths occur once, and the top ten carry 1.5% to 2%. Patients in Seattle were enrolled during active infection, then followed longitudinally. The chain combines TRBV6-1 with TRBJ1-1; 7 bases are shared with TRBD1. The source of this sequence is a man in his 60s with COVID-19, enrolled during active disease. Sequencing input: peripheral blood. This CDR3 reads CASSEGRGLDTEAFF. The CDR3 nucleotides are TGTGCCAGCAGTGAAGGAAGGGGGCTGGACACTGAAGCTTTCTTT.